Below are 20 T cell receptor beta chains sequenced from a single sample in a study of cytomegalovirus exposure and HLA in healthy donors. Both 60 Vbeta primers and 13 Jbeta primers went into the PCR. Only in-frame clones appear in the TCRdb table, and some are missing; sequencing was by immunoSEQ multiplex PCR. The data show tens of thousands of clones, with about 70% seen just once and roughly a fifth held by the top ten. The sequenced sample was PBMCs. The source is a woman between 50 and 59 years old in good health and CMV-seropositive.

The chain joins TRBV4-2 to TRBJ1-6, with 7 bases lining up with TRBD1. The germline V gene has CDR1 LGHNA and CDR2 YNFKEQ. The length of the CDR3 is 14 residues. Trimming cost V 3 bases and J 7 bases; bases outside gene matches: 3. The DNA for the CDR3 is TGTGCCAGCAGCCACCCGACAGGGAATTCACCCCTCCACTTT. Translation: CASSHPTGNSPLHF.

The sample holds one count of this clone. The chain links TRBV29-1 to TRBJ2-1; possibly TRBD2 for D (6 bases). Between the trimmed V and J ends, which lost 8 bases and 7 bases, there was a span of 18 bases. The CDR3 runs 13 residues. CDR1 is SQVTM and CDR2 is ANQGSEA in the germline V gene. The chain's CDR3 is CSHTGGLQNEQFF. The DNA of the CDR3 is TGCAGCCACACAGGAGGACTACAAAATGAGCAGTTCTTC.

This clone is a singleton in its sample. V and J are TRBV6-1 and TRBJ1-6; D possibly corresponds to TRBD1 (6 bases). V was shortened by 2 bases and J by 7 bases, with 9 bases between the two germline ends. The germline CDR1 and CDR2 sequences are MNHNS and SASEGT. CDR3 size: 14 residues. DNA of the CDR3: TGTGCCAGCAGTGAACGACAGGAGAATTCACCCCTCCACTTT. Amino acids: CASSERQENSPLHF.

The chain is built from TRBV28 and TRBJ1-2, with D possibly matching TRBD1 (5 bases). The V end was cut by 5 bases, the J end by 3 bases, with 10 bases between. Germline V gene lookup returns CDR1 MDHEN and CDR2 SYDVKM. The CDR3 sequence is 13 residues long. CDR3 DNA: TGTGCCAGCAGTCCCGACAGATACTATGGCTACACCTTC. Encoded protein: CASSPDRYYGYTF.

This clone was detected only a few times. The chain combines TRBV29-1 with TRBJ2-3, with no clear D. In germline, CDR1 is SQVTM, CDR2 ANQGSEA. This CDR3 region has 13 residues. The V end was cut by 2 bases, the J end by 9 bases, with 15 bases between. The CDR3 DNA reads as TGCAGCGTTGAAATCCTTGGGCAGAAAACGCAGTATTTT. It codes for CSVEILGQKTQYF.

The CDR3 sequence is CASSSGQGIYEQYF. Here the CDR3 DNA reads TGCGCCAGCAGCTCGGGACAGGGGATCTACGAGCAGTACTTC. The V call is TRBV5-1, the J call TRBJ2-5; 10 nucleotides match TRBD1. The J call may be mistaken, given a closer DNA end match to TRBJ2-7. The CDR3 is 14 amino acids. The V gene's germline CDR1 is SGHRS and CDR2 YFSETQ.

The sample holds a few counts of this clone. The chain couples TRBV7-2 to TRBJ1-1, with D possibly matching TRBD1 (6 bases). The V gene's germline CDR1 is SGHTA and CDR2 FQGNSA. V lost 5 bases to trimming and J lost 1 base, with 8 bases between them. The CDR3 runs 13 residues. CDR3 region: CASSRGQNTEAFF. The CDR3 DNA sequence: TGTGCCAGCAGCCGGGGACAGAACACTGAAGCTTTCTTT.

The J gene is TRBJ1-6, the V gene TRBV6-1; perhaps TRBD1 as D (5 bases). CDR1 and CDR2 from the germline V gene are MNHNS and SASEGT. The CDR3 is made up of 15 amino acids. The germline V and J ends were trimmed by 0 bases and 10 bases, with 13 bases remaining between them. The CDR3 nucleotides are TGTGCCAGCAGTGAAGCGCAGGGAGGTAGATCACCCCTCCACTTT. Protein product: CASSEAQGGRSPLHF.

This clone was counted between two and nine times. This chain links TRBV7-9 with TRBJ1-2; D remains unclear. The CDR3 runs to 15 residues. The V gene's germline CDR1 is SEHNR and CDR2 FQNEAQ (reference sequence). V lost 2 bases to trimming and J lost 5 bases, with 15 bases between them. This chain's CDR3 is CASSLLGGNPYGYTF. The CDR3 DNA follows: TGTGCCAGCAGCTTACTGGGAGGGAACCCGTATGGCTACACCTTC.

This clone has only a few counts. V gene TRBV9 combines with J gene TRBJ2-1; TRBD2 aligns across 7 bases. V shed 6 bases, J shed 9 bases, and the junction held 18 bases outside the gene matches. Germline CDR1 and CDR2: SGDLS and YYNGEE. The CDR3 runs to 16 residues. Here the CDR3 DNA reads TGTGCCAGCACCAAAACATCTAGCGGCAGATTAGGTGAGCAGTTCTTC. Its protein product is CASTKTSSGRLGEQFF.

The chain carries TRBV19 and TRBJ1-4, with 9 nucleotides matching TRBD1. This CDR3 has 17 residues. Germline V gene sequence: CDR1 LNHDA, CDR2 SQIVND (reference sequence). The trim removed 3 bases at V and 3 bases at J, leaving 8 bases unmatched. CDR3 DNA sequence: TGTGCCAGTAGTATTCCCGGACAGGGGAGGGCTAATGAAAAACTGTTTTTT. Translated, it gives CASSIPGQGRANEKLFF.

The rearrangement uses TRBV18 and TRBJ2-7; TRBD2 matches at 8 bases. Unmatched junction bases numbered 12, after V lost 8 bases and J lost 6 bases. The germline gives CDR1 KGHSH, CDR2 LQKENI. The length of the CDR3 is 14 residues. In DNA, the CDR3 is TGTGCCAGCGCTCCGGGTTTCGGGGGGGGCGAGCAGTACTTC. It yields the protein CASAPGFGGGEQYF.

In nucleotides, the CDR3 is TGTGCCAGCAGGCCTGTAGCGGGGCCCTACGAGCAGTACTTC. Its translation: CASRPVAGPYEQYF. The chain has TRBV6-5 and TRBJ2-7, with 8 bases fitting TRBD2. J was trimmed by 2 bases and V by 6 bases; bases with no gene match: 6. The CDR3 covers 14 residues. Germline V lookup: CDR1 MNHEY, CDR2 SVGAGI.

V usage is TRBV6-5 and J usage is TRBJ2-7, with 8 positions matching TRBD1. V was pared by 0 bases and J by 4 bases, with 5 bases of the junction left unmatched. Germline lookup yields CDR1 MNHEY and CDR2 SVGAGI. The CDR3 sequence is 15 residues long. The CDR3 nucleotides are TGTGCCAGCAGTTACTCGCGACAGGGGCGTTACGAGCAGTACTTC. It encodes CASSYSRQGRYEQYF.

The sample holds a few counts of this clone. The CDR3 DNA follows: TGTGCCAGCCGGGACAGGGGGGGTGATGGGCCCCAGCATTTT. Translation gives CASRDRGGDGPQHF. The chain is built from TRBV2 and TRBJ1-5; 11 bases line up with TRBD1. Losses at the gene ends were 8 bases for V and 9 bases for J; bases not matched to a gene: 9. Germline loops: CDR1 SNHLY, CDR2 FYNNEI. The CDR3 consists of 14 residues.

This chain uses TRBV9 with TRBJ2-5; 8 bases match TRBD1. The DNA end favors TRBJ2-7, so the J call may be wrong. Germline-derived CDR1 and CDR2 are SGDLS and YYNGEE. The CDR3 totals 14 residues. The CDR3 DNA follows: TGTGCCAGCAGCCCCGGACAGGGCAACTACGAGCAGTACTTC. It specifies CASSPGQGNYEQYF.

The J gene is TRBJ2-1, the V gene TRBV18; the match to TRBD2 covers 10 bases. Losses at the gene ends were 1 base for V and 6 bases for J; bases not matched to a gene: 9. Looked up from germline, CDR1 is KGHSH and CDR2 is LQKENI. The CDR3 is 17 amino acids. CDR3 in DNA: TGTGCCAGCTCACCACTCCCCCCAGCGGGAGGGATCAATGAGCAGTTCTTC. Residues: CASSPLPPAGGINEQFF. Full variable domain (missing parts from reference TRBV18 and TRBJ2-1): NAGVMQNPRHLVRRRGQEARLRCSPMKGHSHVYWYRQLPEEGLKFMVYLQKENIIDESGMPKERFSAEFPKEGPSILRIQQVVRGDSAAYFCASSPLPPAGGINEQFFGPGTRLTVL.

This clone showed up just a few times. This chain links TRBV2 with TRBJ1-1; perhaps TRBD1 as D (5 bases). CDR1 and CDR2 from the germline V gene are SNHLY and FYNNEI. V was cut by 6 bases and J by 1 base, with 9 bases left in between. CDR3 length: 13 amino acids. The CDR3 is CASSRTTNTEAFF. DNA for the CDR3: TGTGCCAGCAGCAGGACAACGAACACTGAAGCTTTCTTT.

CDR3 DNA sequence: TGCGCCAGCAGCCAAGAAGAATCACAGGCCTACGAGCAGTACTTC. Translation gives CASSQEESQAYEQYF. The chain has TRBV4-1 and TRBJ2-7; D possibly corresponds to TRBD1 (5 bases). The CDR3 has 15 residues. V lost 0 bases, J lost 2 bases, and 11 bases lay in between. Germline V gene lookup returns CDR1 MGHRA and CDR2 YSYEKL.

The gene calls are TRBV7-2 and TRBJ2-3; D unresolved. The CDR3 is 11 amino acids. Per germline, CDR1 SGHTA and CDR2 FQGNSA. The germline V and J ends were trimmed by 5 bases and 6 bases, with 6 bases remaining between them. CDR3 in amino acids: CASSPRDTQYF. The CDR3 bases are TGTGCCAGCAGCCCACGGGATACGCAGTATTTT.